This T cell receptor beta chain was documented in a study of CD8+ T cells in alopecia areata. Study-wide context: Spontaneous alopecia affected the 6-12-month-old C3H/HeJ graft donors, whose skin was transplanted to roughly 7-10-week-old female C3H/HeJ mice.

The study's findings and limits: Normal skin's resident alphabeta T cells are sequenced alongside lesional scalp T cells. Whereas mice showed it more clearly, TCR sharing across patients was murkier, possibly because of HLA. Higher clonality and more expanded CD8+ clones appeared in lesional than normal scalp.

This clone was counted a few times. Its antigen is still unknown. Gene names and germline refer to mouse. The read falls 4 residues short of the CDR3 end, and the missing part is taken from the germline J gene. Per germline, CDR1 FNHDT and CDR2 SITEND (reference sequence). Trimming removed 5 bases from V and 0 bases from J; junction bases left unmatched: 5. The CDR3 loop spans 15 amino acids. cDNA reverse transcribed from extracted RNA served as the sequencing template. Clones were read by immunoSEQ multiplex PCR, and TCRdb kept only the in-frame ones, dropping some. Observed in the sample are around 100,000 clones, none of them singletons.

The sequence was collected from a C3H/HeJ mouse with alopecia areata. The strain is characterized by the MHC haplotype H2-k. This chain joins TRBV19 and TRBJ2-5; 8 nucleotides line up with TRBD1. The sample was lesional skin. Partial CDR3 DNA: TGTGCCAGCAGCCCGGGACAGGATAACCAAGAC. Translated, it gives CASSPGQDNQD. The entire CDR3 sequence reads CASSPGQDNQDTQYF. Filled out from reference TRBV19 and TRBJ2-5, the complete variable domain reads GGIITQTPKFLIGQEGQKLTLKCQQNFNHDTMYWYRQDSGKGLRLIYYSITENDLQKGDLSEGYDASREKKSSFSLTVTSAQKNEMAVFLCASSPGQDNQDTQYFGPGTRLLVL.